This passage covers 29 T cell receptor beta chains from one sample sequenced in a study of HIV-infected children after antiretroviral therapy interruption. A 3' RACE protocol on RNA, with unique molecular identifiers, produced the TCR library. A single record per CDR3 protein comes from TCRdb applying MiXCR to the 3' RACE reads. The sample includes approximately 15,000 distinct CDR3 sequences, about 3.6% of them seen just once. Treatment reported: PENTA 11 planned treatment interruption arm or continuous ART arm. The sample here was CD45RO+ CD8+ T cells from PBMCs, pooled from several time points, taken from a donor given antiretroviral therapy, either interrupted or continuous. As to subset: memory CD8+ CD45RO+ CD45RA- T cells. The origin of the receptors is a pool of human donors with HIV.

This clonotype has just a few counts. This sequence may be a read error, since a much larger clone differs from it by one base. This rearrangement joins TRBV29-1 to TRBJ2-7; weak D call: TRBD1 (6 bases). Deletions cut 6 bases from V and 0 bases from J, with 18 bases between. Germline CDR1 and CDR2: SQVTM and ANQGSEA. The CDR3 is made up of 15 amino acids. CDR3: CSVRLAGELSYEQYF. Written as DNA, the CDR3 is TGCAGCGTCCGCCTTGCAGGGGAACTCTCCTACGAGCAGTACTTC.

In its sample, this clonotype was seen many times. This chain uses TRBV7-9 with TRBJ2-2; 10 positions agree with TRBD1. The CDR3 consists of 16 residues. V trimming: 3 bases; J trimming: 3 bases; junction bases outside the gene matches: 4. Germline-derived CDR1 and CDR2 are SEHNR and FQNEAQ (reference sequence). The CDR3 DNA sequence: TGTGCCAGCAGCTTGACCGGGACAGGGGACACCGGGGAGCTGTTTTTT. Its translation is CASSLTGTGDTGELFF. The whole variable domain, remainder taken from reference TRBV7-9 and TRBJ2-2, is DTGVSQNPRHKITKRGQNVTFRCDPISEHNRLYWYRQTLGQGPEFLTYFQNEAQLEKSRLLSDRFSAERPKGSFSTLEIQRTEQGDSAMYLCASSLTGTGDTGELFFGEGSRLTVL.

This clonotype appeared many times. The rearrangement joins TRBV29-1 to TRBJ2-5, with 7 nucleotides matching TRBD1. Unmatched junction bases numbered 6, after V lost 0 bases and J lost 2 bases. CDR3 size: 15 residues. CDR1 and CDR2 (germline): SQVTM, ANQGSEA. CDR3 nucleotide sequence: TGCAGCGTTGAAGACTGGGGGACAGAGCAAGAGACCCAGTACTTC. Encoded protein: CSVEDWGTEQETQYF.

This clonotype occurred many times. This CDR3 reads CASSPRTGGGEQFF. CDR3 sequence (DNA): TGTGCCAGCAGCCCAAGGACCGGAGGGGGTGAGCAGTTCTTC. The chain couples TRBV7-9 to TRBJ2-1; either TRBD1 or TRBD2 may supply D (6 bases each). The V end was cut by 5 bases, the J end by 9 bases, with 17 bases between. Germline V gene lookup returns CDR1 SEHNR and CDR2 FQNEAQ (reference sequence). This CDR3 has 14 amino acids. The whole variable domain, remainder taken from reference TRBV7-9 and TRBJ2-1, is DTGVSQNPRHKITKRGQNVTFRCDPISEHNRLYWYRQTLGQGPEFLTYFQNEAQLEKSRLLSDRFSAERPKGSFSTLEIQRTEQGDSAMYLCASSPRTGGGEQFFGPGTRLTVL.

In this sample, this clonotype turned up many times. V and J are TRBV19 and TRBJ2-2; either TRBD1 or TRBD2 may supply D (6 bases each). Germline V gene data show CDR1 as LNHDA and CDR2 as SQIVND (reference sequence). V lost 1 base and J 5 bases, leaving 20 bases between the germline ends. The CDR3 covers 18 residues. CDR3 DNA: TGTGCCAGTAGTATAGGTATGAGGGGGGACATCGGAACCGGGGAGCTGTTTTTT. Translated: CASSIGMRGDIGTGELFF.

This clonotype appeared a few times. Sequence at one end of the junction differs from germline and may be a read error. CDR3 region: CASSEQEHPF. In nucleotides, the CDR3 is TGTGCCAGCAGTGAACAGGAGCACCCCTTC. The genes are TRBV2 and TRBJ2-1; D unresolved. Germline V gives CDR1 SNHLY, CDR2 FYNNEI. CDR3 length: 10 residues.

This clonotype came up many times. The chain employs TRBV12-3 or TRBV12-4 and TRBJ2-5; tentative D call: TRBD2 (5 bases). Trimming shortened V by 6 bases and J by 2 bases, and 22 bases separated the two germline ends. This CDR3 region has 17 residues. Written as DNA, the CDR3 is TGTGCCAGCAGCACTATTCGGAGGCCTCGGGATCAAGAGACCCAGTACTTC. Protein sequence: CASSTIRRPRDQETQYF.

CDR3 DNA: TGCGCCAGCAGCCAAGTTAGTGGATCTGGGGCCAACGTCCTGACTTTC. Amino acid sequence: CASSQVSGSGANVLTF. This chain uses TRBV4-3 with TRBJ2-6; D gene uncertain. Germline V gene data show CDR1 as LGHNA and CDR2 as YSLEER. This CDR3 has 16 residues. Trimming took 1 base from V and 1 from J, leaving 8 bases between them.

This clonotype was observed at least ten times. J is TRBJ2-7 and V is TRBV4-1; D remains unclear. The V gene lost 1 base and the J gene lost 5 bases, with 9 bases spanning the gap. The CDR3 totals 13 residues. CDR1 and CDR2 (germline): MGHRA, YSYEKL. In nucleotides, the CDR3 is TGCGCCAGCAGCCAAGCCCCGGGCAACGAGCAGTACTTC. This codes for CASSQAPGNEQYF.

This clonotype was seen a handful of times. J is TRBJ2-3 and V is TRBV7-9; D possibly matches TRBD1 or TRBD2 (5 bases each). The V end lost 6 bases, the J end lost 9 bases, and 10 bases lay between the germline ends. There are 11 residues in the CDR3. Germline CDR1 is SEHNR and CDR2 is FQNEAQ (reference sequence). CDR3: CASSRGDTQYF. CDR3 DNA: TGTGCCAGCAGTAGGGGAGACACGCAGTATTTT.

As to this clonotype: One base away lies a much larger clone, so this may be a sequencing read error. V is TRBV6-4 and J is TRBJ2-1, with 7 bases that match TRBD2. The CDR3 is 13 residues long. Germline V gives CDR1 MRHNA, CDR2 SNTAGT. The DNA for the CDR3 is TGTGCCAGCAGTGACGGGACTACCAATGAGCGGTTCTTC. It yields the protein CASSDGTTNERFF.

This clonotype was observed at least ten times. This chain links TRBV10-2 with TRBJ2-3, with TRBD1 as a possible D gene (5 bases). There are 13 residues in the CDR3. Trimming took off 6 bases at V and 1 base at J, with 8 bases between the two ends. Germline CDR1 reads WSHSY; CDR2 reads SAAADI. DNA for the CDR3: TGCGCCAGCAGCCTCAGGGGCACAGATACGCAGTATTTT. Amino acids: CASSLRGTDTQYF.

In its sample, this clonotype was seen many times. The CDR3, as DNA: TGCAGTGCCCTCCCCCGGGTCACAGATACGCAGTATTTT. Amino acids: CSALPRVTDTQYF. J is TRBJ2-3 and V is TRBV20-1; no clear D gene. Trimming left V 6 bases short and J 2 bases short, with 12 bases between. CDR1 is DFQATT and CDR2 is SNEGSKA in the germline V gene (reference sequence). This CDR3 comprises 13 residues.

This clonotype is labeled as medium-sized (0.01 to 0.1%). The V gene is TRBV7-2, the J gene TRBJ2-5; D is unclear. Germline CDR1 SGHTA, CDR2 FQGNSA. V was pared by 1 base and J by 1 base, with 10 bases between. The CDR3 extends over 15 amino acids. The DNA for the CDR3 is TGTGCCAGCAGCTTAGTGGGTGGGTTCCAAGAGACCCAGTACTTC. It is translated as CASSLVGGFQETQYF.

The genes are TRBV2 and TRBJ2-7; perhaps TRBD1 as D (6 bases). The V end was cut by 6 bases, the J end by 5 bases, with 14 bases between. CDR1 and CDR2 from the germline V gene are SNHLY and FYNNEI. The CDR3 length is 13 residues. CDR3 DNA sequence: TGTGCCAGCAGAACAGGGCCTCTCGACGAGCAGTACTTC. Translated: CASRTGPLDEQYF.

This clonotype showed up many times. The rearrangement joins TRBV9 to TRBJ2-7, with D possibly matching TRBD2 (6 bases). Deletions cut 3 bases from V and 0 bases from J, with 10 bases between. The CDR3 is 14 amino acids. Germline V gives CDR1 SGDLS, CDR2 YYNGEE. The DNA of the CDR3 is TGTGCCAGCAGCGCGCGGGACCTCTCCTACGAGCAGTACTTC. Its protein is CASSARDLSYEQYF. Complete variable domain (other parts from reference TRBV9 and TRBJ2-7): DSGVTQTPKHLITATGQRVTLRCSPRSGDLSVYWYQQSLDQGLQFLIQYYNGEERAKGNILERFSAQQFPDLHSELNLSSLELGDSALYFCASSARDLSYEQYFGPGTRLTVT.

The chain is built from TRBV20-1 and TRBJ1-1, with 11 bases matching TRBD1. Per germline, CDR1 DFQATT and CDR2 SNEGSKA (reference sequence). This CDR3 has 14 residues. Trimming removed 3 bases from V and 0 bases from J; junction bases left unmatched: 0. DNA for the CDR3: TGCAGTGCTAGGGACAGGGGGCTGAACACTGAAGCTTTCTTT. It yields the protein CSARDRGLNTEAFF.

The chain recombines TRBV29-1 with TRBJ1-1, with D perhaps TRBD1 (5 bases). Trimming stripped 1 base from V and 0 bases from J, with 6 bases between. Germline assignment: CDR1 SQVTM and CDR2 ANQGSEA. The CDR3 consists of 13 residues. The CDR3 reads CSVEGGMNTEAFF. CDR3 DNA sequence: TGCAGCGTTGAAGGGGGGATGAACACTGAAGCTTTCTTT.

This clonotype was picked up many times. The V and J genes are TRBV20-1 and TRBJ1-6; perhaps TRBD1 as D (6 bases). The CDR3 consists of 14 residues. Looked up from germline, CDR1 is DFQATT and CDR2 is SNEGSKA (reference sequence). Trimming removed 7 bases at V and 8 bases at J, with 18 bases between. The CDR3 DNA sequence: TGCAGTGTCCCGGGACACGGAGAGTATTCACCCCTCCACTTT. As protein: CSVPGHGEYSPLHF.

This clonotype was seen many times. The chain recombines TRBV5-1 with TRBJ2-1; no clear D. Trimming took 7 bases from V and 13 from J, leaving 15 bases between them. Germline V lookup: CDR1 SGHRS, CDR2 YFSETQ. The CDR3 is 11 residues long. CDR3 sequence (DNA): TGCGCCAGCCTTCCGGAAAAGTACCAGTTCTTC. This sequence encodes CASLPEKYQFF. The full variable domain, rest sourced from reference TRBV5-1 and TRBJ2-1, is KAGVTQTPRYLIKTRGQQVTLSCSPISGHRSVSWYQQTPGQGLQFLFEYFSETQRNKGNFPGRFSGRQFSNSRSEMNVSTLELGDSALYLCASLPEKYQFFGPGTRLTVL.

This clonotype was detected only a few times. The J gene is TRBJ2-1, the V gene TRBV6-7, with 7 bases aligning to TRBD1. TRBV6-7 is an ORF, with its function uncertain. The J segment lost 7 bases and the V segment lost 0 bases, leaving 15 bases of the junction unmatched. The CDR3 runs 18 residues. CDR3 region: CASSYSIFFPGGSNEQFF. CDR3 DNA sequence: TGTGCCAGCAGTTACTCGATATTCTTCCCAGGGGGTAGTAATGAGCAGTTCTTC.

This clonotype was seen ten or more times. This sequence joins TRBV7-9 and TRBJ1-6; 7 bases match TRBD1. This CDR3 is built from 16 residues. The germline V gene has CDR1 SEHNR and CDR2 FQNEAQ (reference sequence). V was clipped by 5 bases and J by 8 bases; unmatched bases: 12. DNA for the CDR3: TGTGCCAGCAGCAGAAAACAGGGGCCTGGGGATTCACCCCTCCACTTT. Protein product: CASSRKQGPGDSPLHF.

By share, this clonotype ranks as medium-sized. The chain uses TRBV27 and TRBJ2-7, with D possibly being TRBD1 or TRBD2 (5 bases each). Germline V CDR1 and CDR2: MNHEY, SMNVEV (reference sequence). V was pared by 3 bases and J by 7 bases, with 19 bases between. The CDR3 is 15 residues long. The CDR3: CASSFGDPSRGEQYF. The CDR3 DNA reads TGTGCCAGCAGTTTTGGGGACCCTTCCCGCGGGGAGCAGTACTTC.

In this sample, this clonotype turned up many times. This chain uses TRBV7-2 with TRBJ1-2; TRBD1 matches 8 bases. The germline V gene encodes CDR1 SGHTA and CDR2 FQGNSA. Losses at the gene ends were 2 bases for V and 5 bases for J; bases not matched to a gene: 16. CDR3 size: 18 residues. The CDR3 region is CASSLQGGQENEPYGYTF. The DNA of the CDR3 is TGTGCCAGCAGCTTACAGGGGGGACAGGAGAATGAACCTTATGGCTACACCTTC.

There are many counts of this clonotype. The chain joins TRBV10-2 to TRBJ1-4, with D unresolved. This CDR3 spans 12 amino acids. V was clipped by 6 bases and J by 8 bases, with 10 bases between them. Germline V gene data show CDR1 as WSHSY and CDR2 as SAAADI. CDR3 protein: CASRGEEEKLFF. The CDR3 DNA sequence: TGCGCCAGCAGGGGAGAAGAGGAAAAACTGTTTTTT.

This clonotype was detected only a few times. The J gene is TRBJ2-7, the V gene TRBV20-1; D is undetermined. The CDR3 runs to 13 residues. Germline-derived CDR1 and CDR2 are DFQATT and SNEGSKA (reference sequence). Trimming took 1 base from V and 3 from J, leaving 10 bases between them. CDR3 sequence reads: CSARAQDGYEQYF. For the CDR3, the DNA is TGCAGTGCTAGAGCCCAAGACGGCTACGAGCAGTACTTC.

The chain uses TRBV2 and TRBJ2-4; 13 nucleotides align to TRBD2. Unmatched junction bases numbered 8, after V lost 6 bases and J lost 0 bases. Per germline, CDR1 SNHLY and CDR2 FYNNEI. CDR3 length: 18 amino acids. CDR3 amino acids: CASRAGTSGVRAKNIQYF. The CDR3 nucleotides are TGTGCCAGCAGAGCCGGGACTAGCGGGGTCCGAGCCAAAAACATTCAGTACTTC. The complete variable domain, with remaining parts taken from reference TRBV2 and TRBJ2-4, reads EPEVTQTPSHQVTQMGQEVILRCVPISNHLYFYWYRQILGQKVEFLVSFYNNEISEKSEIFDDQFSVERPDGSNFTLKIRSTKLEDSAMYFCASRAGTSGVRAKNIQYFGAGTRLSVL.

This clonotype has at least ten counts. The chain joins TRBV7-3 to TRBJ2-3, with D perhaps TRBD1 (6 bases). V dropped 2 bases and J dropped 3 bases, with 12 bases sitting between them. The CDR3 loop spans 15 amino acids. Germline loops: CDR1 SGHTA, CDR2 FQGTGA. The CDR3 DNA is TGTGCCAGCAGCTTAGGCAGGGGCCCGACAGATACGCAGTATTTT. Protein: CASSLGRGPTDTQYF. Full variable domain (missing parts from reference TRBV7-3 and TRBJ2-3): GAGVSQTPSNKVTEKGKYVELRCDPISGHTALYWYRQSLGQGPEFLIYFQGTGAADDSGLPNDRFFAVRPEGSVSTLKIQRTERGDSAVYLCASSLGRGPTDTQYFGPGTRLTVL.

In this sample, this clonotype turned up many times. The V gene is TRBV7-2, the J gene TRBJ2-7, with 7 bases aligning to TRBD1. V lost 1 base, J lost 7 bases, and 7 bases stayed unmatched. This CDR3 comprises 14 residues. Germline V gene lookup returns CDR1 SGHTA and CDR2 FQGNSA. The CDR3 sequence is CASSLVGAGGEQYF. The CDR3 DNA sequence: TGTGCCAGCAGCTTAGTGGGGGCAGGGGGTGAGCAGTACTTC. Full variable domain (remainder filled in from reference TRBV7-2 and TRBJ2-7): GAGVSQSPSNKVTEKGKDVELRCDPISGHTALYWYRQSLGQGLEFLIYFQGNSAPDKSGLPSDRFSAERTGGSVSTLTIQRTQQEDSAVYLCASSLVGAGGEQYFGPGTRLTVT.